The T cell receptor beta chain under discussion was sequenced for a study of blood T cell repertoires in COVID-19 (dated by TCRdb to between 2020 and 2021). Notes on the research overall: Collaborator samples came from the United States, Italy and Spain and covered acute and convalescent phases of COVID-19. A freely available public database, intended as a resource for researchers studying the immune response to SARS-CoV-2, is where the repertoires were released. The prospective study material was composed of cDNA or gDNA derived from T cells, B-cell-depleted T cells, or PBMCs. Where available, HLA class I and class II types were taken from metadata supplied by the sample provider and were not determined by assay-based typing. Samples were obtained from the ongoing ImmuneRACE study (first 160 participants) and from over a thousand subjects provided by 6 global collaborators. A de-identified subject ID, COVID-19 status, age in years and sex were almost always included in the sample metadata. The dataset comprised deeply sampled blood TCRbeta repertoires from subjects exposed to, actively infected with, or recovered from COVID-19.

The immunoSEQ Assay, a bias-controlled multiplex PCR, was used to amplify TCRbeta CDR3 regions from genomic DNA. The original methods were these. Within the assay, amplification of reference gene primers was used to estimate how many nucleated cells each sample contained. To quantify the absolute abundance of each unique TCRbeta CDR3 rearrangement, sequence reads were collapsed and filtered. Productive Simpson clonality was computed per sample as the square root of Simpson's diversity index over productive rearrangements. Drawn from immuneACCESS, this table holds only the in-frame rearrangements with V and J called that TCRdb kept. Clones are partly lost; checked studies trace under half to an unresolved V gene and leave the rest unexplained. Clone size and V and J calls were adopted from that table, with D and trimming inferred from the DNA. This sample comprises approximately 160,000 clones, approximately 82% of them detected only once. Of the sample, nearly 4.5% is held by the ten largest clones.

Notes on this clone: Its binding antigen is unknown. The input lacks base qualities; no much larger clone sits a single base away.

The full study reports these points: How much clinical and demographic metadata was included differed by source and by participant, and the metadata was provided uncurated.

In the prospective study, participants were roughly 18 to 89 years old, resided in about two dozen geographic areas of the United States, and were enrolled through a virtual design. To assign participants to cohorts, the prospective study relied on clinical history that participants themselves reported in a screening survey and a study questionnaire. For ImmuneRACE Cohort 3, a participant was defined as recovered based on two consecutive negative NP/OP PCR tests, clearance by a healthcare professional, or resolution of symptoms. Each participant in the prospective study had whole blood, serum and a nasopharyngeal or oropharyngeal swab collected by mobile phlebotomists. Participants in the prospective study had the option to provide additional blood draws and questionnaires over a roughly two-month period. Before DNA extraction, blood samples from the prospective study were shipped at room temperature or frozen.

Trimming costs V 6 bases and J 2 bases, and their ends lie 18 bases apart. Taken from cysteine to phenylalanine, the CDR3 has 16 residues. The sequence is cut down to CDR3 DNA, 48 bases in frame from base 1. Based on the germline V gene (reference sequence), the CDR1 and CDR2 sequences are LNHDA and SQIVND. The clonotype was recovered from a woman aged 50 to 65 who had recovered from COVID-19. Sequenced sample: PBMCs or T cells enriched from blood (not recorded which). The sequence is built from TRBV19 and TRBJ2-3; the D gene is possibly TRBD1, with 5 bases matching. The DNA sequence is as follows: TGTGCCAGTAGCCCTTCGAATGGGGCCCTCACAGATACGCAGTATTTT. Its protein product is CASSPSNGALTDTQYF.